This T cell receptor beta chain came from a study of spatial heterogeneity in lung cancer. For the study at large: Alpha-chain sequences were detected in numbers that were consistently lower than beta-chain sequences. A strong correlation was found between TCR transcript counts in tumor regions and a T cell module score derived from matched bulk RNA-seq. General study results and limits: Mutation counts in tumors were tracked by counts of expanded intratumoral alpha and beta TCRs.

Every cDNA TCR molecule received its own unique molecular identifier. Each CDR3 protein is one row after TCRdb ran MiXCR on the 5' RACE reads. The sample has fewer than 15,000 distinct CDR3 sequences; around 5.6% are singletons. Germline CDR1 reads LGHDT; CDR2 reads YNNKEL (reference sequence). CDR3 size: 15 residues. This clonotype is deemed medium-sized (0.01 to 0.1%). The antigen is not known. Mismatch with germline at one junction end may stem from a read error. Documented time point: sample taken at primary tumor resection. The J gene is TRBJ2-7, the V gene TRBV3-1; TRBD1 agrees at 10 bases. The source was lung tumor tissue, collected at surgery. This TCR was recovered from a female donor with early-stage non-small cell lung cancer. The CDR3 loop reads CASSQERDRGYEQYF. The CDR3 DNA sequence: TGTGCCAGCAGTCAAGAGCGGGACAGGGGTTACGAGCAGTACTTC.